This TCR beta chain appears in the sequencing data of a study of TIL therapy for anti-PD-1-resistant metastatic lung cancer. Study summary: Patients had a median age of almost 55 years (range roughly 35-80). Most patients had lung adenocarcinoma; a handful of tumors were EGFR-mutant, two ALK-rearranged; half smoked currently or formerly. Study-wide results and limits: After infusion, TIL clonotypes partly replaced peripheral T cells and declined over months.

V shed 5 bases and J shed 3 bases, with 14 bases lying between them. CDR1 and CDR2 from the germline V gene are LNHDA and SQIVND (reference sequence). CDR3 length: 15 residues. The time point denotes: pre-treatment sample, taken before nivolumab and TIL therapy. Sequencing used immunoSEQ v3. Sequencing depth was approximately 2 million read pairs for survey level, 5-6 million for deep. The protocol was immunoSEQ multiplex PCR, while the TCRdb copy is restricted to in-frame clones and leaves out a portion. The table lists tens of thousands of clones, approximately 86% of them singletons, with 5% in the top ten. About this clone: What it binds is not known.

Sequenced material: blood, taken at baseline. V gene TRBV19 combines with J gene TRBJ1-5, with a weak D call TRBD1 (5 bases). This receptor was obtained from a person aged 25 to 80 with non-small cell lung cancer. CDR3 nucleotides: TGTGCCAGTAGTGTAGGGGCAGGGTCCAATCAGCCCCAGCATTTT. As protein: CASSVGAGSNQPQHF.